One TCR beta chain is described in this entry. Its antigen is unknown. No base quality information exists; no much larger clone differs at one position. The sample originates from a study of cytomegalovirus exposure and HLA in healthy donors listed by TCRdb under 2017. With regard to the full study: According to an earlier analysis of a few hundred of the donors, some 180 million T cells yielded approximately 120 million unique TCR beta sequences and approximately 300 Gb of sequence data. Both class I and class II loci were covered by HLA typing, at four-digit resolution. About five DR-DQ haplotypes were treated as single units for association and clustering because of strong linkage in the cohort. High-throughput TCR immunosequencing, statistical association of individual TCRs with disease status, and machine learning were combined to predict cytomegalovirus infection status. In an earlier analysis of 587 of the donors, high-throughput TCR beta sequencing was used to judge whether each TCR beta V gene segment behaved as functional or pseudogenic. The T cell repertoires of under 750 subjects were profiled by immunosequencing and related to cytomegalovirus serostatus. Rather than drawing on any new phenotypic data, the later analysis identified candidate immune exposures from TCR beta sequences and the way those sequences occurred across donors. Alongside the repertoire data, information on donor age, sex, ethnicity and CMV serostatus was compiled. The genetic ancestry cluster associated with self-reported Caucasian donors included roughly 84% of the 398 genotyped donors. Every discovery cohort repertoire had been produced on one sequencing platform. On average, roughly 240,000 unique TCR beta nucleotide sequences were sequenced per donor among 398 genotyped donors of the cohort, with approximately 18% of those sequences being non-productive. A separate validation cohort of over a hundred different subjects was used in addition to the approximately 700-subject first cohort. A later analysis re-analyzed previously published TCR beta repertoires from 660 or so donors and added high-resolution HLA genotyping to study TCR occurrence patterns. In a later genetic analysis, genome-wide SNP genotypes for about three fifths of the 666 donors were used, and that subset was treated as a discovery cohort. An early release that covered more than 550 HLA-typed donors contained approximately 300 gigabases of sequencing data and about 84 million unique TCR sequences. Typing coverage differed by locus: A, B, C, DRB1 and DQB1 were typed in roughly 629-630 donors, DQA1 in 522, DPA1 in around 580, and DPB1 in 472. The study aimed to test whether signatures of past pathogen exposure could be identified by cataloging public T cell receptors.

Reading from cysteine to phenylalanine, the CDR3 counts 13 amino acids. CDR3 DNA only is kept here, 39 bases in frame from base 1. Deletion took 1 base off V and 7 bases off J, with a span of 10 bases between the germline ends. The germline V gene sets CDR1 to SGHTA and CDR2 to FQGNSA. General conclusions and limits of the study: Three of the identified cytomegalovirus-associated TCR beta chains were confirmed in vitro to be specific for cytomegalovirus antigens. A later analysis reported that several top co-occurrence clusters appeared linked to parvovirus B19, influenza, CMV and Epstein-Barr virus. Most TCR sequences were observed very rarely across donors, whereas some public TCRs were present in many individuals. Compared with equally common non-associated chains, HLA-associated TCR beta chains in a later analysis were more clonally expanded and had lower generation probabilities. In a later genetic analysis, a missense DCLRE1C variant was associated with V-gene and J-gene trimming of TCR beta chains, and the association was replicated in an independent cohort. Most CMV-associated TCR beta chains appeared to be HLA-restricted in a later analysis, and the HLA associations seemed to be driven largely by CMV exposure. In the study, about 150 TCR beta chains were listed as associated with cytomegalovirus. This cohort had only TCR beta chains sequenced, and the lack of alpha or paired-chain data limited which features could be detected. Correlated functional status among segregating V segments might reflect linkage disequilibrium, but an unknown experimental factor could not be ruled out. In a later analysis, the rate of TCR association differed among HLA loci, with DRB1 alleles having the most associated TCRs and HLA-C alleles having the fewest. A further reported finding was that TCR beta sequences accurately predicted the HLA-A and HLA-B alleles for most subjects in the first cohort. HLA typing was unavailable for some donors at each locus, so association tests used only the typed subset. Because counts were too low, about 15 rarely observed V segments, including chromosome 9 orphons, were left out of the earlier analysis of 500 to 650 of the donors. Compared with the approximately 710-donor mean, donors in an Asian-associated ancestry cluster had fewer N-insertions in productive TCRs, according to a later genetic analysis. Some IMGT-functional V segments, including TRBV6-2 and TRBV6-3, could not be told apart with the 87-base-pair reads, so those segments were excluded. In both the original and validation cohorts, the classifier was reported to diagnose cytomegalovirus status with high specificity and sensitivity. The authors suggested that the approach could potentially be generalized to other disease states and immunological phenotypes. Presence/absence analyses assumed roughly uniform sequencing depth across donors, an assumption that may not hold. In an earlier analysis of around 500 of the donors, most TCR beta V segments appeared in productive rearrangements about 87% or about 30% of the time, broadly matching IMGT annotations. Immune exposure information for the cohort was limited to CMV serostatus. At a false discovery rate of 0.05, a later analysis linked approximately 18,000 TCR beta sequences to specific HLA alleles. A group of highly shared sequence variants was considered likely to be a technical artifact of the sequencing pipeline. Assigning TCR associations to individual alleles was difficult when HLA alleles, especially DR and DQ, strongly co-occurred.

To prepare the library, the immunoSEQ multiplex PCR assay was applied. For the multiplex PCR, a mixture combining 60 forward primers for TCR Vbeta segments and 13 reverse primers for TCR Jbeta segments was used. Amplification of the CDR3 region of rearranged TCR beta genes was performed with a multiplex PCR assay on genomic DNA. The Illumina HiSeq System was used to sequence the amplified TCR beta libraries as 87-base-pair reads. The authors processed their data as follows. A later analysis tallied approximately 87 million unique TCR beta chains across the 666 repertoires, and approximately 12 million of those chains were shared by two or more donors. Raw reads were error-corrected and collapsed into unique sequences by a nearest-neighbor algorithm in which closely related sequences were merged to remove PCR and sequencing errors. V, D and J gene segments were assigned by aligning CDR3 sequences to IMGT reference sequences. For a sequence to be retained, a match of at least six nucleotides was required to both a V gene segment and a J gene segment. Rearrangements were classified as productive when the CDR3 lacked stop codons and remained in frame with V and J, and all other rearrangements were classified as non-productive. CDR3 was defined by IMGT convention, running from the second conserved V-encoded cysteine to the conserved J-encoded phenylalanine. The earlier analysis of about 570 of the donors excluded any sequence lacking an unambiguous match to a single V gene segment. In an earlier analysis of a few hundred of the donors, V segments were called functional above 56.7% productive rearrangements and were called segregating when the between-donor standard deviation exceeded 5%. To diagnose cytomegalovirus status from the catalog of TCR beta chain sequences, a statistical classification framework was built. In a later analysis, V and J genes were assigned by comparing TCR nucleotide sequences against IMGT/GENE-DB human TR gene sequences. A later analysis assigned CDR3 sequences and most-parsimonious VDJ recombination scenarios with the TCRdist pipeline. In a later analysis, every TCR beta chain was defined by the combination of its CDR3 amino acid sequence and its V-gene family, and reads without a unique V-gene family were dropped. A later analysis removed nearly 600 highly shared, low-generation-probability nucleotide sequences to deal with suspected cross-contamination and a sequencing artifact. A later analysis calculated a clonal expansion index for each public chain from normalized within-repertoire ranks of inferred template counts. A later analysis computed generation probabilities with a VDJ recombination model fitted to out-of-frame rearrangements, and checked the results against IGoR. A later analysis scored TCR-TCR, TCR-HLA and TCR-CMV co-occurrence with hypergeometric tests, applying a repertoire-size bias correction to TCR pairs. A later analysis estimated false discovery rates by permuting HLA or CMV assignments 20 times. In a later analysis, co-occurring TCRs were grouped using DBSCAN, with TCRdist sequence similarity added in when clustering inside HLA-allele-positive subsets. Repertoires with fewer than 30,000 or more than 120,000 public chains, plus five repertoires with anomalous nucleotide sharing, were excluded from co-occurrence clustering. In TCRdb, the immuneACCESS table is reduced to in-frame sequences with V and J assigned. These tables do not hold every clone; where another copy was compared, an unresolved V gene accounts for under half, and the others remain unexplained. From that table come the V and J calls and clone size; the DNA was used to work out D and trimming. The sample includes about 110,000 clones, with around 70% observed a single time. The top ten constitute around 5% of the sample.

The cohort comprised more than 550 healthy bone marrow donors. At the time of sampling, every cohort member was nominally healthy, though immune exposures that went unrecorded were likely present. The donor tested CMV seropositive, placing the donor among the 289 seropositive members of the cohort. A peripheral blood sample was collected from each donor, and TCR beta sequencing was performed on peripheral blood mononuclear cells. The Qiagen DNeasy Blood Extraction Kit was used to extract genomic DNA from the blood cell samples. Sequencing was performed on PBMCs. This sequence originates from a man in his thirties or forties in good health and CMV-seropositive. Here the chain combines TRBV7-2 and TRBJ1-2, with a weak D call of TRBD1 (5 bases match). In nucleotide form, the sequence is TGTGCCAGCAGCTTAGAGGGAGGGGTTGGCTACACCTTC. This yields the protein CASSLEGGVGYTF.